These 6 T cell receptor beta chains originate from one sample sequenced in a study of hypomethylating agent response in myelodysplastic syndrome. Sequenced by immunoSEQ multiplex PCR; TCRdb stores in-frame clones only, minus some. This sample yields thousands of clones, of which roughly four fifths are seen a single time; around 8.9% belongs to the top ten. The sample in question was bone marrow, obtained before or after starting hypomethylating agent treatment for myelodysplastic syndrome (not recorded which). Receptors were obtained from a human donor with myelodysplastic syndrome.

The rearrangement links TRBV10-3 to TRBJ2-2; 11 bases align to TRBD1. This CDR3 is 13 amino acids long. Germline CDR1 and CDR2: ENHRY and SYGVKD. V lost 4 bases and J lost 15; bases outside the gene matches: 7. The CDR3 nucleotides are TGTGCCATCAGTGCGGCTCGGGACAGGGGGTTGTTTTTT. Translated: CAISAARDRGLFF.

V and J are TRBV9 and TRBJ2-4; D is uncertain. V lost 4 bases to trimming and J lost 13 bases, with 24 bases between them. The CDR3 sequence is 15 residues long. Looked up from germline, CDR1 is SGDLS and CDR2 is YYNGEE. The CDR3 spells CASSPEFGARVVQYF. The CDR3 DNA is TGTGCCAGCAGCCCTGAGTTCGGAGCACGGGTGGTACAGTACTTC.

V usage is TRBV14 and J usage is TRBJ1-2; D remains ambiguous. From germline, CDR1 is SGHDN and CDR2 FVKESK. The length of the CDR3 is 15 residues. V was pared by 4 bases and J by 0 bases, with 12 bases between. CDR3 region: CASSPQHTANYGYTF. For the CDR3, the DNA is TGTGCCAGCAGCCCACAACACACAGCTAACTATGGCTACACCTTC.

The chain combines TRBV21-1 with TRBJ1-5. TRBV21-1 is a known pseudogene. The CDR3 has 15 amino acids. The CDR3 sequence is CASSKARTHLGPQHF. The CDR3 DNA reads TGTGCCAGCAGCAAAGCCCGGACCCACCTCGGGCCCCAGCATTTT.

The chain combines TRBV9 with TRBJ1-1; 7 bases are a match to TRBD1. This CDR3 spans 17 amino acids. In germline, CDR1 is SGDLS, CDR2 YYNGEE. Trimming removed 4 bases from V and 1 base from J; junction bases left unmatched: 13. The CDR3 coding sequence is TGTGCCAGCAGCAAGACCGGGACAGCGAACCCGAACACTGAAGCTTTCTTT. Amino acid sequence: CASSKTGTANPNTEAFF.

V usage is TRBV7-8 and J usage is TRBJ2-1; 11 positions match TRBD2. The germline V gene has CDR1 SGHVS and CDR2 FQNEAQ. Losses at the gene ends were 5 bases for V and 8 bases for J; bases not matched to a gene: 5. There are 14 residues in the CDR3. The CDR3 sequence is CASSISGGAYEQFF. CDR3 sequence (DNA): TGTGCCAGCAGCATTAGCGGGGGGGCCTATGAGCAGTTCTTC.